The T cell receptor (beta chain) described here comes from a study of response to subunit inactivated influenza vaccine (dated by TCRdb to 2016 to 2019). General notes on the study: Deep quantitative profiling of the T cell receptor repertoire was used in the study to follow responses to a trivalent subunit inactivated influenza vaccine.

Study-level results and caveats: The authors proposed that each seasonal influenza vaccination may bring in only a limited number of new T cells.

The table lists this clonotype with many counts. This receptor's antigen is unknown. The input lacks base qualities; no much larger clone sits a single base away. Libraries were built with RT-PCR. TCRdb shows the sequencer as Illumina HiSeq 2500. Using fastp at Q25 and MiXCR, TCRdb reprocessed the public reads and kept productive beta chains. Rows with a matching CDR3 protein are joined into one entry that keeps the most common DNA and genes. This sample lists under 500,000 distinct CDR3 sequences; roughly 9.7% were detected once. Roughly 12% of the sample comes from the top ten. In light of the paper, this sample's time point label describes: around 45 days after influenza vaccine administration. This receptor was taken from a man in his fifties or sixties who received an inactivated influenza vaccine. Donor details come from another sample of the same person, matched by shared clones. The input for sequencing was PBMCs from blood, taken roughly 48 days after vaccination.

This receptor carries the CDR3 CSARDSYRGAFF. The DNA is TGCAGTGCTAGAGATTCTTACAGGGGGGCTTTCTTT. The chain couples TRBV20-1 to TRBJ1-1, with 8 central nucleotides matching TRBD1. From the germline V gene (reference sequence), CDR1 is DFQATT and CDR2 is SNEGSKA. V and J are trimmed by 0 bases and 11 bases, and the gene matches miss 5 bases of the junction. From its cysteine to its phenylalanine, the CDR3 spans 12 amino acids. The CDR3 DNA has 36 bases and is translated from base 1.